The 26 T cell receptor beta chains presented below share a single source sample, sequenced in a study of T cells in Graves' hyperthyroidism and ophthalmopathy (dated by TCRdb to the late 2010s). The library relied on multiplex PCR. Sequencing instrument: Illumina HiSeq 2000. Amplification of TCR beta CDR3 regions was carried out from RNA transcripts. The TCR CDR3 was subjected to a first round of RT-PCR using the HTBI primer set and the Qiagen OneStep RT-PCR kit. The raw public reads went through TCRdb reprocessing: fastp at Q25, MiXCR clone calling, in-frame beta chains kept. Records with the same CDR3 protein are collapsed into one entry carrying the most frequent genes and DNA. The sample table records about 640,000 distinct CDR3 sequences; roughly 15% of these occur just once. About 12% of the sample rests with the top ten. The sample taken for sequencing was blood. Receptors were obtained from a woman aged 50 to 60 with Graves' ophthalmopathy.

J is TRBJ2-1 and V is TRBV4-1, with TRBD2 as a possible D gene (5 bases). The germline V gene has CDR1 MGHRA and CDR2 YSYEKL. The CDR3 contains 15 residues. V was pared by 0 bases and J by 4 bases, with 10 bases between. The CDR3: CASSQESSPYNEQFF. The CDR3, as DNA: TGCGCCAGCAGCCAAGAATCTAGCCCTTACAATGAGCAGTTCTTC.

This clonotype has a count of ten or more. The V call is TRBV18, the J call TRBJ1-6; maybe TRBD1 (5 bases). Trimming pared 4 bases from V and 0 bases from J, leaving 19 bases between. Germline values: CDR1 KGHSH, CDR2 LQKENI. The CDR3 has 19 amino acids. CDR3 loop: CASSHHSTASNSYNSPLHF. DNA of the CDR3: TGTGCCAGCTCACACCACTCGACAGCCTCAAACTCCTATAATTCACCCCTCCACTTT.

This clonotype has just a few counts. CDR3 loop: CASSLLGSSSTDTQYF. As DNA, the CDR3 is TGTGCCAGCAGCTTATTGGGCAGCTCTAGCACAGATACGCAGTATTTT. The chain carries TRBV7-9 and TRBJ2-3; the D is unclear. Per the germline V gene, CDR1 is SEHNR and CDR2 is FQNEAQ (reference sequence). The ends were cut back, 2 bases at V and 0 bases at J, with 12 bases in the middle. The CDR3 is made up of 16 amino acids.

This clonotype has a count of ten or more. One end of the junction fails to match germline, which may point to a read error. The CDR3 DNA reads as TGCGCCAGCAGCCCACTCCGGGGGCGCCCTGACGCTTTCTTT. Translation: CASSPLRGRPDAFF. This chain connects TRBV5-1 to TRBJ1-1; D might be TRBD1 (6 bases). CDR1 SGHRS and CDR2 YFSETQ come from the germline V gene. This CDR3 contains 14 residues. Supplemented by reference TRBV5-1 and TRBJ1-1, the full variable domain reads KAGVTQTPRYLIKTRGQQVTLSCSPISGHRSVSWYQQTPGQGLQFLFEYFSETQRNKGNFPGRFSGRQFSNSRSEMNVSTLELGDSALYLCASSPLRGRPDAFFGQGTRLTVV.

This clonotype was detected many times. The chain carries TRBV20-1 and TRBJ2-7, with D possibly being TRBD2 (6 bases). CDR1 is DFQATT and CDR2 is SNEGSKA in the germline V gene (reference sequence). Trimming removed 4 bases at V and 3 bases at J, with 19 bases between. The CDR3 runs to 15 residues. The CDR3 bases are TGCAGTGCTAAGAGCGTTGTGCGGGGTAGCTACGAGCAGTACTTC. This sequence encodes CSAKSVVRGSYEQYF.

The genes are TRBV9 and TRBJ2-2, with D uncertain. Trimming removed 0 bases from V and 6 bases from J, with 6 bases in between. Germline V gene sequence: CDR1 SGDLS, CDR2 YYNGEE. This CDR3 is built from 13 residues. The CDR3 sequence is CASSVVGSGELFF. DNA of the CDR3: TGTGCCAGCAGCGTAGTGGGGTCCGGGGAGCTGTTTTTT.

This clonotype has ten or more counts. The rearrangement links TRBV15 to TRBJ1-1; no clear D gene. The ends were cut back, 8 bases at V and 3 bases at J, with 19 bases in the middle. CDR1 is LNHNV and CDR2 is YYDKDF in the germline V gene (reference sequence). The CDR3 runs 15 residues. CDR3 region: CATVASVRADTEAFF. In DNA form, the CDR3 reads TGTGCCACCGTGGCGTCGGTGCGGGCGGACACTGAAGCTTTCTTT.

This clonotype was counted between two and nine times. This chain joins TRBV27 and TRBJ1-1; 7 bases are a match to TRBD1. This CDR3 comprises 14 residues. V was clipped by 4 bases and J by 4 bases; unmatched bases: 6. Germline V gene data show CDR1 as MNHEY and CDR2 as SMNVEV (reference sequence). The CDR3 nucleotides are TGTGCCAGCAGTTATACAGGGGAGATCACTGAAGCTTTCTTT. Protein sequence: CASSYTGEITEAFF.

This clonotype was seen repeatedly, ten times or more. The chain is built from TRBV12-3 or TRBV12-4 and TRBJ2-7, with D perhaps assigned TRBD1 or TRBD2 (6 bases each). The CDR3 is made up of 14 amino acids. Trimming stripped 8 bases from V and 3 bases from J, with 17 bases between. The CDR3 DNA reads as TGTGCCAGCCAAAGGGGGGAGGATCTCTACGAGCAGTACTTC. It is translated as CASQRGEDLYEQYF.

This clonotype was picked up many times. The genes are TRBV15 and TRBJ2-1; a possible D gene is TRBD1 (5 bases). Germline V CDR1 and CDR2: LNHNV, YYDKDF (reference sequence). Trimming left V 2 bases short and J 0 bases short, with 8 bases between. CDR3 size: 15 residues. CDR3 in DNA: TGTGCCACCAGCAGACTAGACAGCTCCTACAATGAGCAGTTCTTC. This encodes CATSRLDSSYNEQFF.

Here the CDR3 reads CSAGTSGRLGGYEQYF. The CDR3, as DNA: TGCAGTGCTGGGACTAGCGGGAGGCTTGGGGGTTACGAGCAGTACTTC. This chain uses TRBV20-1 with TRBJ2-7, with 15 positions matching TRBD2. This CDR3 is built from 16 residues. Germline V lookup: CDR1 DFQATT, CDR2 SNEGSKA (reference sequence). Trimming removed 5 bases from V and 4 bases from J; junction bases left unmatched: 9.

To note about this clonotype: Given a much more abundant clone one base away, this may be a read error. The chain couples TRBV28 to TRBJ1-5; 7 nucleotides align to TRBD1. CDR3 length: 16 amino acids. Germline CDR1 reads MDHEN; CDR2 reads SYDVKM. With V trimmed by 3 bases and J by 0 bases, 5 bases remained unmatched. The CDR3 is CASSFQGGNSNQPQHF. CDR3 DNA sequence: TGTGCCAGCAGTTTCCAGGGGGGTAATAGCAATCAGCCCCAGCATTTT.

This chain uses TRBV5-1 with TRBJ1-2, with 8 bases fitting TRBD1. Germline trimming cut 2 bases from V and 0 bases from J; bases unmatched to any gene: 9. CDR1 is SGHRS, CDR2 YFSETQ, per germline. This CDR3 comprises 17 residues. The CDR3 DNA reads TGCGCCAGCAGCTTTCAGGGGGCTAATCCAACTAACTATGGCTACACCTTC. It is translated as CASSFQGANPTNYGYTF. The complete variable domain, with remaining parts taken from reference TRBV5-1 and TRBJ1-2, reads KAGVTQTPRYLIKTRGQQVTLSCSPISGHRSVSWYQQTPGQGLQFLFEYFSETQRNKGNFPGRFSGRQFSNSRSEMNVSTLELGDSALYLCASSFQGANPTNYGYTFGSGTRLTVV.

The sample holds a few counts of this clonotype. V is TRBV6-1 and J is TRBJ2-5, with 7 bases lining up with TRBD1. The length of the CDR3 is 14 residues. V was pared by 3 bases and J by 5 bases, with 6 bases of the junction left unmatched. The germline gives CDR1 MNHNS, CDR2 SASEGT. The CDR3 DNA reads TGTGCCAGCAGTGACAGGGGGATTGGGGAGACCCAGTACTTC. It translates to CASSDRGIGETQYF.

J is TRBJ1-4 and V is TRBV28, with unresolved D. Germline-derived CDR1 and CDR2 are MDHEN and SYDVKM. The CDR3 runs to 15 residues. Trimming took 3 bases from V and 6 from J, leaving 14 bases between them. The CDR3 protein is CASSFTGSGYEKLFF. As DNA, the CDR3 is TGTGCCAGCAGTTTCACGGGCTCTGGGTATGAAAAACTGTTTTTT.

This clonotype was recorded at least ten times. This chain joins TRBV11-1 and TRBJ1-1, with TRBD1 as a possible D gene (6 bases). The V gene lost 7 bases and the J gene lost 0 bases, with 24 bases spanning the gap. The CDR3 sequence is 18 residues long. Per germline, CDR1 SGHAT and CDR2 FQDESV (reference sequence). The CDR3 sequence is CASTSRIQGLGMNTEAFF. CDR3 DNA: TGTGCCAGCACCTCACGAATACAGGGCTTAGGAATGAACACTGAAGCTTTCTTT.

V gene TRBV4-2 combines with J gene TRBJ2-4, with a tentative D call TRBD2 (5 bases). Trimming took off 1 base at V and 4 bases at J, with 11 bases between the two ends. The CDR3 has 15 amino acids. Germline loops: CDR1 LGHNA, CDR2 YNFKEQ. The CDR3 coding sequence is TGTGCCAGCAGCCAAGTCGGGAACGAGAAAAACATTCAGTACTTC. Its protein product is CASSQVGNEKNIQYF.

This clonotype was observed at least ten times. J is TRBJ2-3 and V is TRBV27, with D unclear. Looked up from germline, CDR1 is MNHEY and CDR2 is SMNVEV (reference sequence). CDR3 length: 12 amino acids. V was cut by 8 bases and J by 6 bases, with 12 bases left in between. In DNA, the CDR3 is TGTGCCAGCGCTAGGCGTACGGATACGCAGTATTTT. Translating gives CASARRTDTQYF.

The J gene is TRBJ1-6, the V gene TRBV20-1; the D gene is possibly TRBD1 (6 bases). CDR3 length: 13 residues. The germline V and J ends were trimmed by 5 bases and 6 bases, with 11 bases remaining between them. The germline gives CDR1 DFQATT, CDR2 SNEGSKA (reference sequence). The CDR3, as DNA: TGCAGTGCTGTGGCGGACAGTAATTCACCCCTCCACTTT. Its translation is CSAVADSNSPLHF.

The rearrangement joins TRBV6-1 to TRBJ2-5, with D possibly TRBD1 on 5 matching bases. This CDR3 has 17 residues. V was cut by 2 bases and J by 9 bases, with 25 bases left in between. Germline assignment: CDR1 MNHNS and CDR2 SASEGT. This CDR3 is CASSEKPPATGWPAQYF. The CDR3 DNA reads as TGTGCCAGCAGTGAAAAACCCCCGGCCACAGGCTGGCCGGCCCAGTACTTC.

This clonotype was seen only a few times. The junction departs from germline at one end; a sequencing error may be responsible. This CDR3 is CAGSVAEQGNQPQHF. Here the CDR3 DNA reads TGTGCCGGCAGTGTCGCAGAACAGGGTAATCAGCCCCAGCATTTT. The genes are TRBV12-3 or TRBV12-4 and TRBJ1-5, with D perhaps TRBD1 (6 bases). The CDR3 contains 15 residues.

This clonotype was counted at least ten times. The chain couples TRBV2 to TRBJ1-1; D call uncertain. Deletions cut 7 bases from V and 6 bases from J, with 15 bases between. The germline CDR1 and CDR2 sequences are SNHLY and FYNNEI. The CDR3 spans 13 residues. CDR3 bases: TGTGCCAGCATCTTATCGTTAAGTCCTGAAGCTTTCTTT. Translation gives CASILSLSPEAFF.

This clonotype has more than one count but fewer than ten. The J gene is TRBJ1-1, the V gene TRBV4-3; D remains unclear. The V and J ends lost 1 base and 1 base respectively, with 7 bases between them. CDR3 length: 14 residues. Germline values: CDR1 LGHNA, CDR2 YSLEER. DNA for the CDR3: TGCGCCAGCAGCCAAGTAGCCCAGAACACTGAAGCTTTCTTT. Translating gives CASSQVAQNTEAFF.

This clonotype was seen ten or more times. J is TRBJ2-3 and V is TRBV28, with 11 bases lining up with TRBD2. J gave up 4 bases and V 4 bases, and 1 base lay outside the gene matches. Germline CDR1 MDHEN, CDR2 SYDVKM. The CDR3 extends over 14 amino acids. The CDR3 nucleotides read TGTGCCAGCAGTTCACTAGCGGGAGCAGATACGCAGTATTTT. Its protein product is CASSSLAGADTQYF. The full variable domain, completed using reference TRBV28 and TRBJ2-3, is DVKVTQSSRYLVKRTGEKVFLECVQDMDHENMFWYRQDPGLGLRLIYFSYDVKMKEKGDIPEGYSVSREKKERFSLILESASTNQTSMYLCASSSLAGADTQYFGPGTRLTVL.

This chain joins TRBV20-1 and TRBJ2-1, with D uncertain. V dropped 2 bases and J dropped 9 bases, with 20 bases sitting between them. This CDR3 has 15 amino acids. Germline values: CDR1 DFQATT, CDR2 SNEGSKA (reference sequence). In DNA, the CDR3 is TGCAGTGCTAGATCATGGCGTCTAGAACGGCGTGAGCAGTTCTTC. It codes for CSARSWRLERREQFF.

At least ten counts were recorded for this clonotype. The V call is TRBV20-1, the J call TRBJ2-1; 13 nucleotides align to TRBD2. V dropped 6 bases and J dropped 4; count of bases not matched to a gene: 6. The CDR3 runs to 15 residues. Germline V gene lookup returns CDR1 DFQATT and CDR2 SNEGSKA (reference sequence). The CDR3 DNA is TGCAGTGCAAGGACTAGCGGGAGCTATTACAATGAGCAGTTCTTC. Its translation: CSARTSGSYYNEQFF.